Listed here are 7 T cell receptor beta chains from one sample, sequenced in a study of metastatic and nonmetastatic thyroid tumors. TCRdb called clones again from the PCR reads with MiXCR. The sample gives some 23,000 clones, 11% of which show up once; just under 30% is in the top ten. Thyroid surgery took place with no prior treatment in any patient. Sequencing was performed on blood. Receptor source: a female donor with papillary thyroid cancer or a benign thyroid nodule (not recorded which). Some clones in this sample may be carry-over from other donors' samples.

This clone rates as medium-sized (0.01 to 0.1%). The chain uses TRBV28 and TRBJ2-7; D remains ambiguous. CDR3 size: 14 residues. V lost 6 bases and J 0 bases, leaving 12 bases between the germline ends. Germline V gene data show CDR1 as MDHEN and CDR2 as SYDVKM. The CDR3 sequence: CASRSMAGSYEQYF. The CDR3 region has the DNA TGTGCCAGCAGATCGATGGCCGGCTCCTACGAGCAGTACTTC. Full variable domain (remainder filled in from reference TRBV28 and TRBJ2-7): DVKVTQSSRYLVKRTGEKVFLECVQDMDHENMFWYRQDPGLGLRLIYFSYDVKMKEKGDIPEGYSVSREKKERFSLILESASTNQTSMYLCASRSMAGSYEQYFGPGTRLTVT.

At least ten counts were recorded for this clone. The genes are TRBV20-1 and TRBJ1-5, with D tentatively TRBD1 (6 bases). The V gene lost 6 bases and the J gene lost 3 bases, with 18 bases spanning the gap. This CDR3 contains 15 residues. The germline V gene has CDR1 DFQATT and CDR2 SNEGSKA (reference sequence). In DNA form, the CDR3 reads TGCAGTGCCGATGGGGGCGGACCTACCAATCAGCCCCAGCATTTT. Amino acids: CSADGGGPTNQPQHF.

This clone was detected ten times or more. This rearrangement joins TRBV12-3 or TRBV12-4 to TRBJ1-1; 8 bases are a match to TRBD1. Trimming took 6 bases from V and 11 from J; bases not matched to a gene: 8. The length of the CDR3 is 12 residues. CDR3 sequence: CASRFRGLNAFF. CDR3 nucleotide sequence: TGTGCCAGCAGATTCAGGGGGCTTAACGCTTTCTTT.

This clone appeared many times. The rearrangement joins TRBV13 to TRBJ2-3, with D hard to call. CDR1 is PRHDT and CDR2 is FYEKMQ in the germline V gene (reference sequence). Trimming stripped 7 bases from V and 2 bases from J, with 19 bases between. This CDR3 comprises 16 residues. CDR3 amino acids: CASTKTGANPTDTQYF. The DNA of the CDR3 is TGTGCCAGCACCAAGACCGGCGCCAATCCCACAGATACGCAGTATTTT.

Details on this clone: Germline and junction disagree at one end, which may indicate a read error. The sample holds other DNA sequences that translate to the same CDR3. The rearrangement uses TRBV7-6 and TRBJ2-2; D possibly uses TRBD1 or TRBD2 (5 bases each). CDR3 length: 16 amino acids. Looked up from germline, CDR1 is SGHVS and CDR2 is FNYEAQ. CDR3 sequence (DNA): TGTGCCAGCAGCTTAGGTTCTGACAGAAACACCGGGGAGCTATTTTTT. This gives the protein CASSLGSDRNTGELFF.

This clone was recorded at least ten times. V and J are TRBV11-2 and TRBJ2-7; perhaps TRBD2 as D (6 bases). Trimming pared 2 bases from V and 0 bases from J, leaving 17 bases between. In germline, CDR1 is SGHAT, CDR2 FQNNGV. This CDR3 spans 17 amino acids. As DNA, the CDR3 is TGTGCCAGCAGCTTACTTTACGGGAGCACCCCCTCCTACGAGCAGTACTTC. It translates to CASSLLYGSTPSYEQYF.

This clone was recorded many times. The chain's CDR3 is CAISESGDYGYTF. CDR3 in DNA: TGTGCCATCAGTGAGTCGGGTGACTATGGCTACACCTTC. The rearrangement uses TRBV10-3 and TRBJ1-2; no definite D call. Germline assignment: CDR1 ENHRY and CDR2 SYGVKD. The V end was cut by 0 bases, the J end by 3 bases, with 5 bases between. This CDR3 comprises 13 residues.